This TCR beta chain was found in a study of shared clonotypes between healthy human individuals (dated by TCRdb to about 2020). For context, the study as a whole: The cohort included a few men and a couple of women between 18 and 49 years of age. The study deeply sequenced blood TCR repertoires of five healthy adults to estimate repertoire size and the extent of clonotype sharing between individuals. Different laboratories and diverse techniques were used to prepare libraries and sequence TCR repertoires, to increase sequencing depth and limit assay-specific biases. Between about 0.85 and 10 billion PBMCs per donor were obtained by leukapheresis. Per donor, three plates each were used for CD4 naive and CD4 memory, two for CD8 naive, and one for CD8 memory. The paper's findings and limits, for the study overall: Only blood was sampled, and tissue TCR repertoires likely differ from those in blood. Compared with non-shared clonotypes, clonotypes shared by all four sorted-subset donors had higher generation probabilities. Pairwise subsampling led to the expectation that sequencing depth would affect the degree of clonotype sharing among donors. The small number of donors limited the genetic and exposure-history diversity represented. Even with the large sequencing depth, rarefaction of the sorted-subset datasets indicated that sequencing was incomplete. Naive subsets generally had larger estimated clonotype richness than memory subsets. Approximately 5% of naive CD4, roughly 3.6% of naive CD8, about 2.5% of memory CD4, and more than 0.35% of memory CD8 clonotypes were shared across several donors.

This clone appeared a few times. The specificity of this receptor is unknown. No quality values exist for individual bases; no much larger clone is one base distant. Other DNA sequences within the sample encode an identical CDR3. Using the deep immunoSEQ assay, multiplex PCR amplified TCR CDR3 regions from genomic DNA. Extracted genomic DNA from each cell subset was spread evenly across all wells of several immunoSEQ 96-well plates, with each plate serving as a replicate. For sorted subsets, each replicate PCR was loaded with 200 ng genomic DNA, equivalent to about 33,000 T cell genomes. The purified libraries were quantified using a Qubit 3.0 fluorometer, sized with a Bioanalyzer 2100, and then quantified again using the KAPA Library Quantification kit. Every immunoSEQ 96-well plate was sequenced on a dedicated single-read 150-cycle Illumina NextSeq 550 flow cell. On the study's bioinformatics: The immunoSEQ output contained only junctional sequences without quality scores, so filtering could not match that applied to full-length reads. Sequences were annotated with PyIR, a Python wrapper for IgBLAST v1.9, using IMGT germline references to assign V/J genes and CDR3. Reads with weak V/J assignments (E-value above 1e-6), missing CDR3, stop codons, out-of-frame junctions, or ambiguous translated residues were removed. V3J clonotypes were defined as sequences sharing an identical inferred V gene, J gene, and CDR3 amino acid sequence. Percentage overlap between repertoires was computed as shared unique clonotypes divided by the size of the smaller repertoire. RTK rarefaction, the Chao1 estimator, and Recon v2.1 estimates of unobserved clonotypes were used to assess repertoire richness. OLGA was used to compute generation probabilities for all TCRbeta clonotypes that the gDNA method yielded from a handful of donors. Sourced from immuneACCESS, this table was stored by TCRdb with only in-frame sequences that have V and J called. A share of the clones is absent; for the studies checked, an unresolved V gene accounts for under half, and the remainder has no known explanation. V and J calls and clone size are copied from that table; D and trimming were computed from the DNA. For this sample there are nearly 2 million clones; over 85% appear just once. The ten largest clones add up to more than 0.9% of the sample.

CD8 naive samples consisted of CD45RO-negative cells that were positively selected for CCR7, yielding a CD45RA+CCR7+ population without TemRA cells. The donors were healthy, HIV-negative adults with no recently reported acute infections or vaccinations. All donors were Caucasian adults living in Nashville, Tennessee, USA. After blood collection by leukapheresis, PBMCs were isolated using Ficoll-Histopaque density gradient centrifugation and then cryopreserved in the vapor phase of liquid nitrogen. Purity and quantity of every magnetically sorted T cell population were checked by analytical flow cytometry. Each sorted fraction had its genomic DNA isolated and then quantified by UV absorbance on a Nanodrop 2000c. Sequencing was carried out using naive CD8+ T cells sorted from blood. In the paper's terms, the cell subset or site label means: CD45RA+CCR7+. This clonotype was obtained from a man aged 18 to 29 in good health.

Here is the DNA: TGTGCCAGCAGCGAGAACCAAGAGACCCAGTACTTC. It specifies CASSENQETQYF. The rearranged segments are TRBV9 and TRBJ2-5; a confident D gene designation cannot be given. V was cut back by 3 bases and J by 0 bases, leaving a gap of 3 bases between them. The CDR3 spans 12 residues, from the cysteine through the phenylalanine. Only the CDR3 region is kept as DNA, spanning 36 bases read in frame from base 1. As encoded in the germline V gene, CDR1 is SGDLS while CDR2 is YYNGEE. When the CDR3 is completed using the reference TRBV9 and TRBJ2-5 genes on either side, the full variable domain is DSGVTQTPKHLITATGQRVTLRCSPRSGDLSVYWYQQSLDQGLQFLIQYYNGEERAKGNILERFSAQQFPDLHSELNLSSLELGDSALYFCASSENQETQYFGPGTRLLVL.